This T cell receptor (beta chain) was sequenced during a study of PD-L1 blockade in urothelial cancer. The wider study: Patients' histories included 0 to 3 prior chemotherapy regimens. The study recovered a median of around 140,000 T cells per blood sample.

The CDR3 runs to 15 residues. Trimming took 3 bases from V and 2 from J; bases not matched to a gene: 4. Looked up from germline, CDR1 is MDHEN and CDR2 is SYDVKM. Only in-frame clones appear in the TCRdb table, and some are missing; sequencing was by immunoSEQ multiplex PCR. The sample holds tens of thousands of clones, approximately 85% seen once. The time point: pretreatment peripheral blood. The chain carries TRBV28 and TRBJ2-1; TRBD2 agrees at 7 bases. The sample consisted of PBMCs, taken around atezolizumab (anti-PD-L1) treatment. This sequence was found in a man in his sixties with urothelial cancer. CDR3 residues: CASSFAGLTYNEQFF. The CDR3 DNA reads as TGTGCCAGCAGTTTCGCGGGACTAACCTACAATGAGCAGTTCTTC.